A selection of T cell receptor beta chains follows, all from one sample in a study of response to subunit inactivated influenza vaccine. TCRdb used MiXCR to reprocess the RT-PCR reads, holding one entry per CDR3 protein. The sample includes about 520,000 distinct CDR3 sequences, over 25% of them seen just once. The sample consisted of CD4+ T cells sorted from PBMCs, taken more than 4 days after vaccination. Receptor source: a man in his fifties who received an inactivated influenza vaccine. The CDR3 runs from the conserved cysteine through the conserved F or W. Each record gives: CDR3 length, D gene, J gene, V gene, clone size, CDR3 DNA, CDR3 protein. D genes are given only for firm matches. Size is omitted from some rows. Given values are once, few, many or a class for expanded clones.

13 . TRBJ2-7 TRBV6-1 few TGTGCCAGCGTAGTGGGACACCTCTACGAGCAGTACTTC CASVVGHLYEQYF
13 . TRBJ2-4 TRBV29-1 . TGCAGCGTTGAAGGGACAAGAGAAAACATTCAGTACTTC CSVEGTRENIQYF
16 . TRBJ1-5 TRBV7-2 . TGTGCCAGCAGCTTAACGGCACAATATAGCAATCAGCCCCAGCATTTT CASSLTAQYSNQPQHF
12 . TRBJ1-4 TRBV12-3/TRBV12-4 few TGTGCCAGCAGCGAAACTCCAGGAAAACTGTTTTTT CASSETPGKLFF
12 . TRBJ2-2 TRBV6-5 . TGTGCCAGCAGTCGGGCCTCGCGGGAGCTGTTTTTT CASSRASRELFF
15 TRBD1 TRBJ1-5 TRBV15 . TGTGCCACCAGCAGAAAATTACAGGGGTTTCAGCCCCAGCATTTT CATSRKLQGFQPQHF
13 . TRBJ1-2 TRBV20-1 few TGCAGTGCTACCAGGAACCTGATGGCGGGCTACACCTTC CSATRNLMAGYTF
16 . TRBJ2-3 TRBV2 . TGTGCCAGCAGTGACACTCCCCCCTTTGCGACAGATACGCAGTATTTT CASSDTPPFATDTQYF
15 . TRBJ2-2 TRBV12-3/TRBV12-4 . TGTGCCAGCAGTTTTATTTGGGCGAACACCGGGGAGCCGTTTTTT CASSFIWANTGEPFF
12 . TRBJ1-2 TRBV20-1 few TGCAGTGCTACAGGTTTCGACTATGGCTACACCTTC CSATGFDYGYTF
15 TRBD1 TRBJ2-1 TRBV6-2/TRBV6-3 few TGTGCCAGCACCTACAGGGGAGCTTCCTACAATGAGCAGTTCTTC CASTYRGASYNEQFF
14 TRBD1 TRBJ2-7 TRBV7-2 . TGTGCCAGCAGCCCACCCGGGACAGGTTACGAGCAGTACTTC CASSPPGTGYEQYF